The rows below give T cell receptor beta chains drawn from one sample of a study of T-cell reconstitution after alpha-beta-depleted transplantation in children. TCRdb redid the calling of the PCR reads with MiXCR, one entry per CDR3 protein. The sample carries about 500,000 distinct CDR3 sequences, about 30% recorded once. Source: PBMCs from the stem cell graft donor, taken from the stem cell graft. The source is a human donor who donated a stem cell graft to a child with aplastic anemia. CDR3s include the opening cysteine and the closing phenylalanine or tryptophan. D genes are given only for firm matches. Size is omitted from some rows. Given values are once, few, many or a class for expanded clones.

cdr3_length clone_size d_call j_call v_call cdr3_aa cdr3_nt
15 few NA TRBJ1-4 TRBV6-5 CASSYHRGGGEKLFF TGTGCCAGCAGTTACCACCGGGGAGGAGGTGAAAAACTGTTTTTT
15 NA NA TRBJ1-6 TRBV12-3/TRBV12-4 CASSPAGQGNSPLHF TGTGCCAGCAGCCCTGCGGGGCAGGGGAATTCACCCCTCCACTTT
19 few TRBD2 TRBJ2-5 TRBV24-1 CATSDRIGTSGPEEETQYF TGTGCCACCAGTGACCGGATAGGGACTAGCGGGCCCGAGGAGGAGACCCAGTACTTC
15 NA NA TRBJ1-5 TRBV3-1 CASSQDGLGIQPQHF TGTGCCAGCAGCCAAGATGGGCTTGGTATCCAGCCCCAGCATTTT
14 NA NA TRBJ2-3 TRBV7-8 CASSLRQFTDTQYF TGTGCCAGCAGCCTCCGACAGTTCACAGATACGCAGTATTTT
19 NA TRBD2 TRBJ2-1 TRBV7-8 CASSLAVTSGRGGRGEQFF TGTGCCAGCAGCTTAGCGGTCACTAGCGGGAGAGGGGGGCGAGGGGAGCAGTTCTTC
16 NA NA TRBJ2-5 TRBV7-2 CASSLGAGSYQETQYF TGTGCCAGCAGCTTAGGCGCGGGGTCGTACCAAGAGACCCAGTACTTC
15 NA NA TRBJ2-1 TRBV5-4 CASSLFQGSNNEQFF TGTGCCAGCAGCTTGTTTCAAGGCTCCAACAATGAGCAGTTCTTC
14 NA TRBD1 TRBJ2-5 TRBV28 CASSPWTGRETQYF TGTGCCAGCAGTCCATGGACAGGACGAGAGACCCAGTACTTC
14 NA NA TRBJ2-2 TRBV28 CASSLSENTGELFF TGTGCCAGCAGTTTATCAGAGAACACCGGGGAGCTGTTTTTT
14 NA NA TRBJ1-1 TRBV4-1 CASSQEGVNTEAFF TGCGCCAGCAGCCAGGAGGGGGTGAACACTGAAGCTTTCTTT
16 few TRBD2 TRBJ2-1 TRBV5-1 CASSLLLAGGPGEQFF TGCGCCAGCAGCCTACTACTAGCGGGAGGCCCGGGGGAGCAGTTCTTC
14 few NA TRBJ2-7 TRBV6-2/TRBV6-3 CASRTGTSSYEQYF TGTGCCAGCAGGACCGGGACCAGCTCCTACGAGCAGTACTTC
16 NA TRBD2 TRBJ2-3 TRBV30 CAWSVLSGSFTDTQYF TGTGCCTGGAGTGTGCTTAGCGGGAGTTTTACAGATACGCAGTATTTT
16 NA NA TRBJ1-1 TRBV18 CASSPRRGGQNTEAFF TGTGCCAGCTCACCCCGACGGGGGGGTCAGAACACTGAAGCTTTCTTT
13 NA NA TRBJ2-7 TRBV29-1 CSVGAVDPYEQYF TGCAGCGTTGGCGCTGTGGATCCCTACGAGCAGTACTTC
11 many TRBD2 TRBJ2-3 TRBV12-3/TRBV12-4 CASSLGLAQYF TGTGCCAGCAGTCTGGGACTAGCGCAGTATTTT
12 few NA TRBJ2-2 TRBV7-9 CASSIQAGELFF TGTGCCAGCTCTATTCAGGCCGGGGAGCTGTTTTTT
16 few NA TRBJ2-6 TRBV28 CASSRPGASKANVLTF TGTGCCAGCAGCCGACCGGGGGCCTCTAAAGCCAACGTCCTGACTTTC
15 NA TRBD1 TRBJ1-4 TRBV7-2 CASRRDRVTNEKLFF TGTGCCAGCAGACGGGACAGGGTGACTAATGAAAAACTGTTTTTT
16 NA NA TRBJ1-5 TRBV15 CATSVDRQVINQPQHF TGTGCCACCAGCGTGGATCGGCAGGTAATCAATCAGCCCCAGCATTTT
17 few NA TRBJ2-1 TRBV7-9 CASSLAGRARSADEQFF TGTGCCAGCAGCTTAGCGGGACGGGCCCGGTCGGCGGATGAGCAGTTCTTC
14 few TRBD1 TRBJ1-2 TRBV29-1 CSVVVAGGNYGYTF TGCAGCGTTGTAGTGGCAGGGGGAAACTATGGCTACACCTTC
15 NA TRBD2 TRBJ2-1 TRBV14 CASSQDSGTHNEQFF TGTGCCAGCAGCCAAGATAGCGGGACTCACAATGAGCAGTTCTTC
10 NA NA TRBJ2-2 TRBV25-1 CASRGGELFF TGTGCCAGCAGAGGAGGGGAGCTGTTTTTT
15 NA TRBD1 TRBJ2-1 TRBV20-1 CSARNRGSSYNEQFF TGCAGTGCTAGAAACAGGGGGAGCTCCTACAATGAGCAGTTCTTC
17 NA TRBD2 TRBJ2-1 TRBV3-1 CASSQDGAGGPSGEQFF TGTGCCAGCAGCCAAGACGGGGCGGGAGGGCCTTCCGGTGAGCAGTTCTTC
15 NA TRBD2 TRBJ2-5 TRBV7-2 CASSAGLAGGKTQYF TGTGCCAGCAGCGCAGGACTAGCGGGAGGGAAGACCCAGTACTTC
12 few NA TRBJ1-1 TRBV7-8 CASSPGVKQAFF TGTGCCAGCAGCCCAGGGGTTAAACAGGCTTTCTTT
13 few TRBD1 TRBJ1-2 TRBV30 CAWSPDRVNGYTF TGTGCCTGGAGCCCGGACAGGGTCAATGGCTACACCTTC
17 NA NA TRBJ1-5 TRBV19 CATCGGRVDVRNQPQHF TGTGCCACATGTGGGGGGCGCGTGGATGTTCGGAATCAGCCCCAGCATTTT
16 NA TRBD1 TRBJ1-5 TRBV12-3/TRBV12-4 CASSPGQVYSNQPQHF TGTGCCAGCAGTCCAGGACAGGTCTATAGCAATCAGCCCCAGCATTTT
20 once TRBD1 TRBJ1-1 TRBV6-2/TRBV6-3 CASSYPALRQGNPIETEAFF TGTGCCAGCAGTTACCCGGCCTTACGACAGGGCAACCCGATAGAAACTGAAGCTTTCTTT
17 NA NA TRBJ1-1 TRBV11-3 CASSLAWTRWENTEAFF TGTGCCAGCAGCTTAGCATGGACACGCTGGGAGAACACTGAAGCTTTCTTT
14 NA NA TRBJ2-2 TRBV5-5 CASSLVTATGELFF TGTGCCAGCAGCTTGGTGACAGCCACCGGGGAGCTGTTTTTT
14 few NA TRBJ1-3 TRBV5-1 CASSMTGSGNTIYF TGCGCCAGCAGCATGACAGGCTCTGGAAACACCATATATTTT
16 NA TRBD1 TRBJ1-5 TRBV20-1 CSARDPGQGIGQPQHF TGCAGTGCTAGAGATCCGGGACAGGGGATTGGTCAGCCCCAGCATTTT
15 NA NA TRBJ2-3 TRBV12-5 CASGLVGGSGNTQYF TGTGCTAGTGGTTTGGTTGGTGGCTCCGGTAATACGCAGTATTTT
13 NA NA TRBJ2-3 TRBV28 CASSLSLKDTQYF TGTGCCAGCAGTTTAAGCCTAAAAGATACGCAGTATTTT
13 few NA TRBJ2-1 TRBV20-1 CSARDVRIYEQFF TGCAGTGCTAGAGATGTTAGGATATATGAGCAGTTCTTC
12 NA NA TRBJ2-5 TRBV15 CATSRDVSPQYF TGTGCCACCAGCAGAGATGTGTCTCCCCAGTACTTC
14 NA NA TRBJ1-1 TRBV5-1 CASSLMGSGTEAFF TGCGCCAGCAGCTTGATGGGGAGCGGAACTGAAGCTTTCTTT
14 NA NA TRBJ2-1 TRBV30 CAWKMRGLHNEQFF TGTGCCTGGAAAATGAGAGGACTTCACAATGAGCAGTTCTTC
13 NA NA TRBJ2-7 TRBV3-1 CASSRQVSYEQYF TGTGCCAGCAGCCGACAGGTCTCCTACGAGCAGTACTTC
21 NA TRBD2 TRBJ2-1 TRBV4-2 CASSQDSGLAGSRGVYNEQFF TGTGCCAGCAGCCAAGATTCAGGTCTAGCGGGAAGTCGGGGAGTTTACAATGAGCAGTTCTTC
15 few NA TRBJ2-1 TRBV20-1 CSAPVPAESYNEQFF TGCAGTGCTCCCGTCCCAGCGGAGAGCTACAATGAGCAGTTCTTC
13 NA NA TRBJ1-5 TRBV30 CAWSVPGEQPQHF TGTGCCTGGAGTGTACCTGGGGAGCAGCCCCAGCATTTT
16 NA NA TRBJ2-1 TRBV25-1 CASSATPGLGGNEQFF TGTGCCAGCAGTGCTACACCGGGCCTCGGGGGCAATGAGCAGTTCTTC
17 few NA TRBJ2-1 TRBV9 CASSVGSGESSYNEQFF TGTGCCAGCAGCGTAGGCTCGGGCGAAAGCTCCTACAATGAGCAGTTCTTC
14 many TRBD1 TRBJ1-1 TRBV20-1 CSVRGGHRDTEAFF TGCAGTGTCAGAGGGGGCCACAGGGACACTGAAGCTTTCTTT
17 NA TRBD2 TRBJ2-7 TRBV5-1 CASSSAFAGGTTYEQYF TGCGCCAGCAGCTCGGCCTTTGCGGGAGGGACGACCTACGAGCAGTACTTC
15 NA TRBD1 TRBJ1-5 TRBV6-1 CASRRVTGSNQPQHF TGTGCCAGCAGAAGGGTGACAGGGAGCAATCAGCCCCAGCATTTT
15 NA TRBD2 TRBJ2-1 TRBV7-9 CASSSTWGGVNEQFF TGTGCCAGCAGCTCGACGTGGGGGGGTGTGAATGAGCAGTTCTTC
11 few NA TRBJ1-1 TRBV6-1 CASSHYTEAFF TGTGCCAGCAGTCATTACACTGAAGCTTTCTTT
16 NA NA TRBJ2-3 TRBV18 CASSPPSGASTDTQYF TGTGCCAGCTCACCACCGTCAGGGGCTAGCACAGATACGCAGTATTTT
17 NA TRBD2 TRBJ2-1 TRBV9 CASSPRGAGDPYNEQFF TGTGCCAGCAGCCCCCGGGGAGCGGGAGACCCCTACAATGAGCAGTTCTTC
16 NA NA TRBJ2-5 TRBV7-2 CASSSGLGAGLWTQYF TGTGCCAGCAGCTCCGGACTGGGGGCGGGTCTGTGGACCCAGTACTTC
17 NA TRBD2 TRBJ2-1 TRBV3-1 CASSQVASGIFLDEQFF TGTGCCAGCAGCCAAGTTGCTAGCGGGATTTTTTTGGATGAGCAGTTCTTC
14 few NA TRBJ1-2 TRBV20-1 CSASGTGSGYGYTF TGCAGTGCTAGTGGAACAGGGTCTGGCTATGGCTACACCTTC